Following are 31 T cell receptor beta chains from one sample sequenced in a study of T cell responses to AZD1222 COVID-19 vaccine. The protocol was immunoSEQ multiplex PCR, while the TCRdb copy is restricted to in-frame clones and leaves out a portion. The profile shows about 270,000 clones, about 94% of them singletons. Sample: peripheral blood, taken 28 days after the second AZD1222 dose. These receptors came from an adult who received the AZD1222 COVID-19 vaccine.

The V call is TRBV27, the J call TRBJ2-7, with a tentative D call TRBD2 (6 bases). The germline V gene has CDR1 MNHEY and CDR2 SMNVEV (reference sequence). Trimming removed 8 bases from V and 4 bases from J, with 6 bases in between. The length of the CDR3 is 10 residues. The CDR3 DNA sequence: TGTGCCAGCGGGACTTACGAGCAGTACTTC. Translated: CASGTYEQYF.

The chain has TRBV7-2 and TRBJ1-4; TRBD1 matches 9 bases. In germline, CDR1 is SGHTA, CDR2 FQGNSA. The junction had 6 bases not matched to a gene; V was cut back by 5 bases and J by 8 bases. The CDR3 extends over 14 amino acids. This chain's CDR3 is CASSPGQGGEKLFF. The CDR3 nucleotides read TGTGCCAGCAGCCCGGGACAGGGAGGGGAAAAACTGTTTTTT.

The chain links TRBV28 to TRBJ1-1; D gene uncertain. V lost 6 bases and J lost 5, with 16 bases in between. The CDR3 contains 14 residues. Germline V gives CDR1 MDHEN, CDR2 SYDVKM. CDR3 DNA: TGTGCCAGCAGCTTAACGCACCCGAAAACTGAAGCTTTCTTT. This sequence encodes CASSLTHPKTEAFF.

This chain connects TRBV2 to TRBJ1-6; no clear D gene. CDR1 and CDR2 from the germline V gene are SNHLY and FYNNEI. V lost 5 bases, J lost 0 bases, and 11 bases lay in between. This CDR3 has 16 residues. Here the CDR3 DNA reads TGTGCCAGCAGTTTCGGCGGGAGCTCCTATAATTCACCCCTCCACTTT. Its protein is CASSFGGSSYNSPLHF. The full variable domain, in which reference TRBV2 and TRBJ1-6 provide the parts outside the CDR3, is EPEVTQTPSHQVTQMGQEVILRCVPISNHLYFYWYRQILGQKVEFLVSFYNNEISEKSEIFDDQFSVERPDGSNFTLKIRSTKLEDSAMYFCASSFGGSSYNSPLHFGNGTRLTVT.

The CDR3 sequence is CASSLRSRDSSKFF. Here the CDR3 DNA reads TGTGCCAGCAGCTTGAGGTCCAGGGACTCTTCAAAGTTCTTC. The V call is TRBV11-2, the J call TRBJ2-1; tentatively, D is TRBD2 (6 bases). Germline V gene sequence: CDR1 SGHAT, CDR2 FQNNGV. This CDR3 has 14 amino acids. Trimming pared 3 bases from V and 14 bases from J, leaving 20 bases between.

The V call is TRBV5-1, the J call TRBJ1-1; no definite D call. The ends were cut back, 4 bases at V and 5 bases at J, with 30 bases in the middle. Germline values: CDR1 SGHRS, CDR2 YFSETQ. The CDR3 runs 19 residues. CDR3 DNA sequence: TGCGCCAGCAGCCCCCAGCGAGAACAGTTTTTTTTTGAAAAGACTGAAGCTTTCTTT. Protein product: CASSPQREQFFFEKTEAFF.

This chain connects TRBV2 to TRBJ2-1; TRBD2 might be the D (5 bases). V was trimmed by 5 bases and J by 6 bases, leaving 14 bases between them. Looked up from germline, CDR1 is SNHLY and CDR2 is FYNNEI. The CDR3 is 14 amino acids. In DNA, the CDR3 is TGTGCCAGCAGTCGGTGGACGAGCGGCAATGAGCAGTTCTTC. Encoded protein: CASSRWTSGNEQFF.

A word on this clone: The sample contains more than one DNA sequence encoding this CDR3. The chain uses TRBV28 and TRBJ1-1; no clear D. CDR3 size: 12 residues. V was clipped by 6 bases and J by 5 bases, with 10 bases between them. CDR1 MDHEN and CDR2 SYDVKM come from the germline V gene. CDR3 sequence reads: CASSLLETEAFF. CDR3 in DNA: TGTGCCAGCAGCCTATTAGAAACTGAAGCTTTCTTT.

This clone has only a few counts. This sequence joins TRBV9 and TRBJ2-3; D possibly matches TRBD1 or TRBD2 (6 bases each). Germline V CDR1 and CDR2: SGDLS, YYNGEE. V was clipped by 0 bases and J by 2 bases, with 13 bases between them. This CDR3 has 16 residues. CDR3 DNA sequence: TGTGCCAGCAGCGTAGATCCGGGGGCCCTCACAGATACGCAGTATTTT. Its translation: CASSVDPGALTDTQYF.

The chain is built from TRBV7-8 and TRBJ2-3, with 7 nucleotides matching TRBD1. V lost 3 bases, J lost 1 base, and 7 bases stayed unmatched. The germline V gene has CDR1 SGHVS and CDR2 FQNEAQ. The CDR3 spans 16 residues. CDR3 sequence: CASSFPPTGGTDTQYF. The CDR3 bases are TGTGCCAGCAGCTTCCCCCCCACAGGGGGCACAGATACGCAGTATTTT.

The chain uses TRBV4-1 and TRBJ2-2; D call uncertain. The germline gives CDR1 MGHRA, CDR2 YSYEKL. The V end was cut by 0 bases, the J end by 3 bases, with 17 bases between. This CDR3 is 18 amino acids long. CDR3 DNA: TGCGCCAGCAGCCAAGAGCCCGCCCTCCAACGGGACACCGGGGAGCTGTTTTTT. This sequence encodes CASSQEPALQRDTGELFF.

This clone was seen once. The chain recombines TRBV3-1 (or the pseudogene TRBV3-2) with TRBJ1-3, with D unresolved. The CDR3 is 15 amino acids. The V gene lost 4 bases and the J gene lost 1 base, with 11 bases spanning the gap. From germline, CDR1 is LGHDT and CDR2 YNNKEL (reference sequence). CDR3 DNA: TGTGCCAGCAGCCCCTTCGGGGTATCTGGAAACACCATATATTTT. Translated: CASSPFGVSGNTIYF.

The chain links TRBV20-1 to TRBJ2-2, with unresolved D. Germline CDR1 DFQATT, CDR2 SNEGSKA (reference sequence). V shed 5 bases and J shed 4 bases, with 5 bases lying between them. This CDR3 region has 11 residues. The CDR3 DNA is TGCAGTGCTGAGAGCACCGGGGAGCTGTTTTTT. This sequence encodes CSAESTGELFF.

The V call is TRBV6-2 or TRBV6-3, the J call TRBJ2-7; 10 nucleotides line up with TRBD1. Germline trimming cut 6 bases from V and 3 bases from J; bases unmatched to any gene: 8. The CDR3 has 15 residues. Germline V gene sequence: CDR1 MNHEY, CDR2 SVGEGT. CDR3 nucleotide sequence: TGTGCCAGCAGCCGAGAGACAGGGGGCTACTACGAGCAGTACTTC. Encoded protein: CASSRETGGYYEQYF.

The CDR3 coding sequence is TGTGCCAGCAGCGCTCTTACAGGGAACACTGAAGCTTTCTTT. Translated, it gives CASSALTGNTEAFF. The chain joins TRBV9 to TRBJ1-1; TRBD1 might be the D (5 bases). The V gene's germline CDR1 is SGDLS and CDR2 YYNGEE. There are 14 residues in the CDR3. Trimming shortened V by 3 bases and J by 1 base, and 10 bases separated the two germline ends.

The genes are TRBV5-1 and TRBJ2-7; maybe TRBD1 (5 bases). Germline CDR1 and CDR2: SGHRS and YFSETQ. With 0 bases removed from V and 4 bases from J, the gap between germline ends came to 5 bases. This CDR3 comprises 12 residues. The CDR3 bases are TGCGCCAGCAGCTTGGGGACATACGAGCAGTACTTC. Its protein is CASSLGTYEQYF.

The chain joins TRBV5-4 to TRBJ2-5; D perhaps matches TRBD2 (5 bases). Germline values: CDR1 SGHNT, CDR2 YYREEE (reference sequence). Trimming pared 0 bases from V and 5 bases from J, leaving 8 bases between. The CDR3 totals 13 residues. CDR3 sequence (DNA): TGTGCCAGCAGCTTGGCTGTAGCGGAGACCCAGTACTTC. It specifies CASSLAVAETQYF. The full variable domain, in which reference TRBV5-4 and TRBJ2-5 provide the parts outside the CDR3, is ETGVTQSPTHLIKTRGQQVTLRCSSQSGHNTVSWYQQALGQGPQFIFQYYREEENGRGNFPPRFSGLQFPNYSSELNVNALELDDSALYLCASSLAVAETQYFGPGTRLLVL.

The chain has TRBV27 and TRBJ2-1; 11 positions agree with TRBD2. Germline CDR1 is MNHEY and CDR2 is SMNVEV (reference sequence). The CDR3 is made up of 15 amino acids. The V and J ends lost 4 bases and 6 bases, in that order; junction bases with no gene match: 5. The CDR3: CASSSETSGSNEQFF. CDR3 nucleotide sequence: TGTGCCAGCAGTTCAGAAACTAGCGGGAGCAATGAGCAGTTCTTC.

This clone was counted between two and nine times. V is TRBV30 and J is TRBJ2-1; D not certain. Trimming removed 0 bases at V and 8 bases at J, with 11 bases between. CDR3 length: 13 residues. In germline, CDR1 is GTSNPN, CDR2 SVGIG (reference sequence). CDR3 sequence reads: CAWSVPLPDEQFF. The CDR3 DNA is TGTGCCTGGAGTGTACCCCTTCCAGATGAGCAGTTCTTC.

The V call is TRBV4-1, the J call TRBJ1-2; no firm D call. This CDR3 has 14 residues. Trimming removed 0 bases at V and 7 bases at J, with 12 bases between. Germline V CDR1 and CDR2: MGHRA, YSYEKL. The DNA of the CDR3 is TGCGCCAGCAGCCAAGAAAGGCCTGGTCCTGGCTACACCTTC. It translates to CASSQERPGPGYTF.

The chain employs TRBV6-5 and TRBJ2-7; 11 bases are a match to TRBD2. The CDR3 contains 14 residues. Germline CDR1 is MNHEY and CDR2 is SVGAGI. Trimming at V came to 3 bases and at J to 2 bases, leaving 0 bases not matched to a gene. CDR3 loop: CASSYSGRAYEQYF. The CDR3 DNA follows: TGTGCCAGCAGTTATAGCGGGAGGGCCTACGAGCAGTACTTC.

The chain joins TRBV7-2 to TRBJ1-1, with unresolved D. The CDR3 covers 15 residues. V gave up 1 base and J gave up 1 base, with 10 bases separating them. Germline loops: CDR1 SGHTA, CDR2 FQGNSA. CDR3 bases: TGTGCCAGCAGCTTAGATCAAGGGCAGAACACTGAAGCTTTCTTT. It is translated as CASSLDQGQNTEAFF.

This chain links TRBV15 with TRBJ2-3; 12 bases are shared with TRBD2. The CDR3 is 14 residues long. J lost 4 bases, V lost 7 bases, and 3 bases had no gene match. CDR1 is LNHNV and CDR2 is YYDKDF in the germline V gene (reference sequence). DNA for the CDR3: TGTGCCACCACCAGGACTAGCGGGGCAGATACGCAGTATTTT. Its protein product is CATTRTSGADTQYF.

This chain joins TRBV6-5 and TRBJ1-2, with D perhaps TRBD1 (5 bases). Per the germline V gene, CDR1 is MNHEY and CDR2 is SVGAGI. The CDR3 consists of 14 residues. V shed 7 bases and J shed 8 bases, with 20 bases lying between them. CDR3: CASKSGGDWWGYTF. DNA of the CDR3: TGTGCCAGCAAATCCGGAGGGGATTGGTGGGGCTACACCTTC.

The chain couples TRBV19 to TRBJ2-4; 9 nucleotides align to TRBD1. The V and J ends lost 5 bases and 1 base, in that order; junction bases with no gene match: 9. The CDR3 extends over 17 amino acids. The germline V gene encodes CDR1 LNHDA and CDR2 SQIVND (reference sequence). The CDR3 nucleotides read TGTGCCAGTAGTGTCGGCACAGGGGGCATGGCCAAAAACATTCAGTACTTC. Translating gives CASSVGTGGMAKNIQYF.

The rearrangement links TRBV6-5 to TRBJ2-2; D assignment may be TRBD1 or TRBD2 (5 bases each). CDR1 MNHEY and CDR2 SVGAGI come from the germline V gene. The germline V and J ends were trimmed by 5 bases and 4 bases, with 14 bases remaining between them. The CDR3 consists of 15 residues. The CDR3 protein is CASSKYRRSTGELFF. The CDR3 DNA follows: TGTGCCAGCAGTAAATACAGGAGGAGCACCGGGGAGCTGTTTTTT.

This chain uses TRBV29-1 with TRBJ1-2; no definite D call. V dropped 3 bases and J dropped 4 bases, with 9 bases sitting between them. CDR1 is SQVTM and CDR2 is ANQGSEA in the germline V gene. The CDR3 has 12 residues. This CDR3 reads CSVDLVTYGYTF. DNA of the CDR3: TGCAGCGTTGACCTAGTGACCTATGGCTACACCTTC.

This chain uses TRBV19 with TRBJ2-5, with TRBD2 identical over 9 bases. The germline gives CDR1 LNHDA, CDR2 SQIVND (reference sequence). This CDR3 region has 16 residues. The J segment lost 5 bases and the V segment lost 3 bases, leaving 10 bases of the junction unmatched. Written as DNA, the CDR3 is TGTGCCAGTAGTATCTACGGCGGGAGGGCGTTGGAGACCCAGTACTTC. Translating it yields CASSIYGGRALETQYF. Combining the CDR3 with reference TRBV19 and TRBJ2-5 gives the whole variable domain DGGITQSPKYLFRKEGQNVTLSCEQNLNHDAMYWYRQDPGQGLRLIYYSQIVNDFQKGDIAEGYSVSREKKESFPLTVTSAQKNPTAFYLCASSIYGGRALETQYFGPGTRLLVL.

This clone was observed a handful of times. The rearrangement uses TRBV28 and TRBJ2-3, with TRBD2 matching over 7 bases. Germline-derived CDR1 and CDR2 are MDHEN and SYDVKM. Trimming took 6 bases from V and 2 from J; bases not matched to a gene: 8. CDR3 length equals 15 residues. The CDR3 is CASSQSGEYTDTQYF. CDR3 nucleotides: TGTGCCAGCAGCCAAAGCGGGGAATACACAGATACGCAGTATTTT.

The CDR3 DNA is TGTGCCAGCAGTATTCAGGTGAACACTGAAGCTTTCTTT. It encodes CASSIQVNTEAFF. This chain uses TRBV6-1 with TRBJ1-1, with unresolved D. V lost 5 bases and J lost 0, with 7 bases in between. The germline CDR1 and CDR2 sequences are MNHNS and SASEGT. The CDR3 totals 13 residues.

The DNA for the CDR3 is TGTGCCAGCATAGCCGGGACTACAACCTCCTACGAGCAGTACTTC. Translating it yields CASIAGTTTSYEQYF. This chain connects TRBV2 to TRBJ2-7; 7 nucleotides align to TRBD2. The germline V gene has CDR1 SNHLY and CDR2 FYNNEI. V lost 7 bases and J lost 0; bases outside the gene matches: 9. There are 15 residues in the CDR3.